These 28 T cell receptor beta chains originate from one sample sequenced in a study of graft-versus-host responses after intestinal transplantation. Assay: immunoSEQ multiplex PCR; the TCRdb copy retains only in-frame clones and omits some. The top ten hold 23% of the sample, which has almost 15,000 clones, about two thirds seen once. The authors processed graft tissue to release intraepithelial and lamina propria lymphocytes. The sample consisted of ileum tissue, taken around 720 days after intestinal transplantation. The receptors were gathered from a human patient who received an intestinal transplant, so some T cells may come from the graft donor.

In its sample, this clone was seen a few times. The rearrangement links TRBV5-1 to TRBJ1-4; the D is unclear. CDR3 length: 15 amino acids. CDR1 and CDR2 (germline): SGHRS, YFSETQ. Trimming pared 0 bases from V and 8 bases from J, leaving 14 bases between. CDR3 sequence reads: CASSLARVGSEKLFF. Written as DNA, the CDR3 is TGCGCCAGCAGCTTGGCCAGAGTAGGGTCAGAAAAACTGTTTTTT.

The CDR3 loop reads CASSSGGDTFYGYTF. For the CDR3, the DNA is TGTGCCAGCAGCTCTGGGGGGGATACTTTCTATGGCTACACCTTC. The chain employs TRBV7-9 and TRBJ1-2; tentative D call: TRBD1 (5 bases). Looked up from germline, CDR1 is SEHNR and CDR2 is FQNEAQ (reference sequence). The CDR3 spans 15 residues. V gave up 4 bases and J gave up 4 bases, with 16 bases separating them.

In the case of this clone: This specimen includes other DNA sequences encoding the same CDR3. The CDR3 DNA reads as TGCGCCAGCAGCTTGGGTCGCCAAGAGACCCAGTACTTC. Translated: CASSLGRQETQYF. The rearrangement joins TRBV5-1 to TRBJ2-5, with D unresolved. Germline CDR1 reads SGHRS; CDR2 reads YFSETQ. The CDR3 has 13 residues. Deletions cut 0 bases from V and 1 base from J, with 4 bases between.

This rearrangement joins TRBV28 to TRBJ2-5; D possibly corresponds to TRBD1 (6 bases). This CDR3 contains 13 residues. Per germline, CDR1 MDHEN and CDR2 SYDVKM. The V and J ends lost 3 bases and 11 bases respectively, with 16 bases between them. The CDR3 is CASSFTGPEEQYF. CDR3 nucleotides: TGTGCCAGCAGTTTTACAGGGCCGGAAGAGCAGTACTTC.

CDR3 bases: TGTGCCAGCACTGGGACAGGTCTGAACACTGAAGCTTTCTTT. It is translated as CASTGTGLNTEAFF. The J gene is TRBJ1-1, the V gene TRBV2, with TRBD1 matching over 8 bases. V dropped 7 bases and J dropped 0; count of bases not matched to a gene: 4. There are 14 residues in the CDR3. Germline V gene sequence: CDR1 SNHLY, CDR2 FYNNEI. The complete variable domain, with remaining parts taken from reference TRBV2 and TRBJ1-1, reads EPEVTQTPSHQVTQMGQEVILRCVPISNHLYFYWYRQILGQKVEFLVSFYNNEISEKSEIFDDQFSVERPDGSNFTLKIRSTKLEDSAMYFCASTGTGLNTEAFFGQGTRLTVV.

This chain's CDR3 is CASSVNQGSWVETQYF. The CDR3 bases are TGTGCCAGCAGCGTAAATCAGGGTAGTTGGGTGGAGACCCAGTACTTC. The chain employs TRBV9 and TRBJ2-5; maybe TRBD1 (5 bases). CDR3 length: 16 residues. Trimming took 1 base from V and 5 from J, leaving 18 bases between them. In germline, CDR1 is SGDLS, CDR2 YYNGEE.

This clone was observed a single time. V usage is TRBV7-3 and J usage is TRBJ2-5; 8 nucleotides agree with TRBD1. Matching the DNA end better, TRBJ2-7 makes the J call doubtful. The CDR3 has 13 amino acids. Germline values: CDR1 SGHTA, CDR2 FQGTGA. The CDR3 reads CASSTGTGAEQYF. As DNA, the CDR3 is TGTGCCAGCAGCACCGGGACAGGTGCCGAGCAGTACTTC.

CDR3 nucleotide sequence: TGCGCCAGCAGTTGGACTAGCTCCAGCGAGCAGTACTTC. Translated, it gives CASSWTSSSEQYF. V usage is TRBV10-2 and J usage is TRBJ2-7; TRBD2 agrees at 8 bases. This CDR3 region has 13 residues. The germline gives CDR1 WSHSY, CDR2 SAAADI. The V segment lost 5 bases and the J segment 6 bases; nucleotides outside the gene matches: 6.

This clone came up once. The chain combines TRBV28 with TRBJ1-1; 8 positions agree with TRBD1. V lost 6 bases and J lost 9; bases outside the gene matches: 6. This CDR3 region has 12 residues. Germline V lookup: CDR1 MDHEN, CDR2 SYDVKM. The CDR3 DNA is TGTGCCAGCAGGCGGACAGGGTCGAAAGCTTTCTTT. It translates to CASRRTGSKAFF.

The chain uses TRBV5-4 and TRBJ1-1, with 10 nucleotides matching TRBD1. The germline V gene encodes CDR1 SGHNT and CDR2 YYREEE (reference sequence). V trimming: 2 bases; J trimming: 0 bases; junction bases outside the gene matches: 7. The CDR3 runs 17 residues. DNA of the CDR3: TGTGCCAGCAGCTTAGACAGGGGGCAGTGGGTGAACACTGAAGCTTTCTTT. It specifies CASSLDRGQWVNTEAFF.

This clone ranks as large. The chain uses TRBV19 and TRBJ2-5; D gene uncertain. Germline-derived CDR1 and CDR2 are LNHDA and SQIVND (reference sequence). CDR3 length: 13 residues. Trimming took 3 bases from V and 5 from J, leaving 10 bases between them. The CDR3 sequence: CASSMAPPETQYF. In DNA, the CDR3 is TGTGCCAGTAGTATGGCCCCTCCGGAGACCCAGTACTTC.

The CDR3 reads CASKSASGFTDTQYF. CDR3 sequence (DNA): TGTGCCAGCAAATCGGCTAGCGGGTTCACAGATACGCAGTATTTT. The chain is built from TRBV6-1 and TRBJ2-3, with 8 bases matching TRBD2. V lost 7 bases, J lost 2 bases, and 8 bases stayed unmatched. Germline CDR1 and CDR2: MNHNS and SASEGT. The CDR3 spans 15 residues.

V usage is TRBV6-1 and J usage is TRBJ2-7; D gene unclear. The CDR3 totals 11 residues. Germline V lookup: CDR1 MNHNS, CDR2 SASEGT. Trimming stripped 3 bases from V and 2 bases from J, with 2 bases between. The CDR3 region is CASSEPYEQYF. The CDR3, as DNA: TGTGCCAGCAGTGAGCCCTACGAGCAGTACTTC.

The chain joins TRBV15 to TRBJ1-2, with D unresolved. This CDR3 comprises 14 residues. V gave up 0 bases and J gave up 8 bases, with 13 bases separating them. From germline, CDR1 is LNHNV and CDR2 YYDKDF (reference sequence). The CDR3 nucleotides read TGTGCCACCAGCAGAGATGATACGGGCGGGGGCTACACCTTC. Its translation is CATSRDDTGGGYTF.

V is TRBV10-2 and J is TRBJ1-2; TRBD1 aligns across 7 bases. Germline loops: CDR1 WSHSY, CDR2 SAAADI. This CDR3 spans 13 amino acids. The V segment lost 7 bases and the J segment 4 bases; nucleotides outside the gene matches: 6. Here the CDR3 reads CASTYDRAYGYTF. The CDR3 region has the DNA TGCGCCAGCACTTACGACAGGGCCTATGGCTACACCTTC.

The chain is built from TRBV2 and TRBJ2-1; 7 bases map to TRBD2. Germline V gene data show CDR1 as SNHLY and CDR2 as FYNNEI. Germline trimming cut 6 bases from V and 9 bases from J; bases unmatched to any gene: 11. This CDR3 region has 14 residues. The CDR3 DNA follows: TGTGCCAGCAGCCCACGGACTAGTCCGGGTGAGCAGTTCTTC. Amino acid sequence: CASSPRTSPGEQFF.

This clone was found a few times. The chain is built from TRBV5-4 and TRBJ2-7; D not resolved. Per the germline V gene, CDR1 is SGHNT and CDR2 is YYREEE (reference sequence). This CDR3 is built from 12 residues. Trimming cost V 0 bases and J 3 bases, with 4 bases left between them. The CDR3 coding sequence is TGTGCCAGCAGCTTGGGGGGCTACGAGCAGTACTTC. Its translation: CASSLGGYEQYF.

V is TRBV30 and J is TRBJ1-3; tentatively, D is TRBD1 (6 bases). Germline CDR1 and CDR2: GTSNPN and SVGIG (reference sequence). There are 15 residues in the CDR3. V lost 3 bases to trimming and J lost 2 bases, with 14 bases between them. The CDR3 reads CAWRETGLTGNTIYF. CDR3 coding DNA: TGTGCCTGGAGGGAAACAGGGTTAACTGGAAACACCATATATTTT.

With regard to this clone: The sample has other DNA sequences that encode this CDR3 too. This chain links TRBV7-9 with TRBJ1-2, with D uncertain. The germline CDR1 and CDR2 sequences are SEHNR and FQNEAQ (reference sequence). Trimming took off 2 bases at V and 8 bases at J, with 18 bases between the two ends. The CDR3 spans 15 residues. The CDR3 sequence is CASSLSSTPVGGYTF. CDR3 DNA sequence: TGTGCCAGCAGCTTATCATCGACCCCGGTAGGCGGCTACACCTTC.

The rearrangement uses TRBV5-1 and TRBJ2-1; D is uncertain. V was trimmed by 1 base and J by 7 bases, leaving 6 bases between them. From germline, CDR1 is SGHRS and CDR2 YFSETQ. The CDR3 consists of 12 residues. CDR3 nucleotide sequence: TGCGCCAGCAGCTTGCTCCGGAATGAGCAGTTCTTC. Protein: CASSLLRNEQFF. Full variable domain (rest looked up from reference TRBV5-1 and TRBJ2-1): KAGVTQTPRYLIKTRGQQVTLSCSPISGHRSVSWYQQTPGQGLQFLFEYFSETQRNKGNFPGRFSGRQFSNSRSEMNVSTLELGDSALYLCASSLLRNEQFFGPGTRLTVL.

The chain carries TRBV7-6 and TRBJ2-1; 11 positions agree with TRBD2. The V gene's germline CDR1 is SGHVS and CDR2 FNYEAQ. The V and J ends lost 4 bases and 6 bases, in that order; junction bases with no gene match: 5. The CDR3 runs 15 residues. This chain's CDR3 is CASSSTSGATNEQFF. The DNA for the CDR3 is TGTGCCAGCAGCTCGACTAGCGGGGCGACCAATGAGCAGTTCTTC.

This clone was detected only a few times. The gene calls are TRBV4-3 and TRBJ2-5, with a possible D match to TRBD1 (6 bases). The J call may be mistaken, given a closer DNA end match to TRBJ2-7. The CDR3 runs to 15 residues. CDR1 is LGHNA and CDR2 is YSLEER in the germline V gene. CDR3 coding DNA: TGCGCCAGCAGCCAAGAGTGGACAGACTCCTACGAGCAGTACTTC. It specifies CASSQEWTDSYEQYF.

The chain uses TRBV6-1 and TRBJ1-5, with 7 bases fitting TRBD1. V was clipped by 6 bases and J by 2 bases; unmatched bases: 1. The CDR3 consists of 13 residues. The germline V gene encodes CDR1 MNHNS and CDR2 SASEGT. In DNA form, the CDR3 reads TGTGCCAGCAGAGGGGGCGGCAATCAGCCCCAGCATTTT. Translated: CASRGGGNQPQHF.

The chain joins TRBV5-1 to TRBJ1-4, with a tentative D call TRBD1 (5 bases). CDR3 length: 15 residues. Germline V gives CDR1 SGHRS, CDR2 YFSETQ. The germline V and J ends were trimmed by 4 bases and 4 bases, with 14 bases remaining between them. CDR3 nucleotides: TGCGCCAGCAGCGTCGGAGACAGCCTTAATGAAAAACTGTTTTTT. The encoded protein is CASSVGDSLNEKLFF.

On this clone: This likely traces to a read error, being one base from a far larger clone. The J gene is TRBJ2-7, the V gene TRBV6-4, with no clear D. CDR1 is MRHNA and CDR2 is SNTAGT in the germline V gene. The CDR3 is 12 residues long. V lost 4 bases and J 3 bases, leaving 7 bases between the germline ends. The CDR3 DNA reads TGTGCCAGCAGTGCGAATAACTACGAGCAGTACTTC. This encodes CASSANNYEQYF.

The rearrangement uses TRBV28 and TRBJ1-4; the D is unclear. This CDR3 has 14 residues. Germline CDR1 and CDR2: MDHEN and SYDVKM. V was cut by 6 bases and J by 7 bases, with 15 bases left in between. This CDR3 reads CASSPWVVGEKLFF. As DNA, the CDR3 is TGTGCCAGCAGCCCCTGGGTGGTTGGTGAAAAACTGTTTTTT.

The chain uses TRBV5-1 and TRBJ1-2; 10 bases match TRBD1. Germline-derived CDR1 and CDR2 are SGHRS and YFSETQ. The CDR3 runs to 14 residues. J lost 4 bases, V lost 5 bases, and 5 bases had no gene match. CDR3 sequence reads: CASRPGTGAYGYTF. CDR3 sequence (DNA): TGCGCCAGCAGGCCCGGGACAGGGGCCTATGGCTACACCTTC.

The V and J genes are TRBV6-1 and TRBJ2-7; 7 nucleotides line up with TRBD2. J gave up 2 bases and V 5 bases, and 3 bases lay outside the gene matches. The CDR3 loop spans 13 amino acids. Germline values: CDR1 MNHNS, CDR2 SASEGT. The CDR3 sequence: CASSPRGAYEQYF. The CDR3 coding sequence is TGTGCCAGCAGTCCCCGGGGGGCCTACGAGCAGTACTTC.